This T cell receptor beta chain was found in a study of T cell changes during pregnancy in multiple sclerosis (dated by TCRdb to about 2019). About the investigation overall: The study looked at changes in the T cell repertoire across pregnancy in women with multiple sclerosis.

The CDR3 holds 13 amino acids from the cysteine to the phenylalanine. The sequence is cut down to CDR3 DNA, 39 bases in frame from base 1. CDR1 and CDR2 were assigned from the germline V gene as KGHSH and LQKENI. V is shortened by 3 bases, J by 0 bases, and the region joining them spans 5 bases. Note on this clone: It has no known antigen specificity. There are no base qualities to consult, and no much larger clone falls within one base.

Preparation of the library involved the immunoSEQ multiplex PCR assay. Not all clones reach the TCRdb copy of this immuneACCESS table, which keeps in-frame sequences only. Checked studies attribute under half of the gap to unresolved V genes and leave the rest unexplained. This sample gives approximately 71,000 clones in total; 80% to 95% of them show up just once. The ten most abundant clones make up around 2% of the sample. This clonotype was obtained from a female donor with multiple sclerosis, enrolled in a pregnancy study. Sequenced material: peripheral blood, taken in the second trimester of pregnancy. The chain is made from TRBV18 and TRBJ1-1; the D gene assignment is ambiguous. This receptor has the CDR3 CASSPLMNTEAFF. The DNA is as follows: TGTGCCAGCTCACCCCTTATGAACACTGAAGCTTTCTTT.